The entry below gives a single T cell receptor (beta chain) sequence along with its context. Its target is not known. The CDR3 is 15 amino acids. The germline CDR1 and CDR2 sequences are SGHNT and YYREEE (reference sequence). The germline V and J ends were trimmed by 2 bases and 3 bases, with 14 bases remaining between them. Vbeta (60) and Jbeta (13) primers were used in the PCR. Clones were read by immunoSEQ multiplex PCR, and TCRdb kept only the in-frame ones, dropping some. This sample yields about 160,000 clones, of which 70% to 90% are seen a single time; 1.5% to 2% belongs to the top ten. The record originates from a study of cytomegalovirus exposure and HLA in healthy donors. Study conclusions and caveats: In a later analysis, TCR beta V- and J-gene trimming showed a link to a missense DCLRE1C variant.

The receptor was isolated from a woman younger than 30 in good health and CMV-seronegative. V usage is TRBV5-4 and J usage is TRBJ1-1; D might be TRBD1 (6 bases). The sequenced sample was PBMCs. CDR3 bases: TGTGCCAGCAGCTTCGACAGGTCAAGGGACACTGAAGCTTTCTTT. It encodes CASSFDRSRDTEAFF.